This T cell receptor (beta chain) is drawn from a study of cytomegalovirus exposure and HLA in healthy donors. Study-level information: The Caucasian-associated ancestry cluster contained 65% to 85% of the roughly 390 genotyped donors.

In its sample, this clone was seen a few times. Primers included in the PCR were 60 Vbeta and 13 Jbeta primers. Assay: immunoSEQ multiplex PCR; the TCRdb copy retains only in-frame clones and omits some. Counted here are 150,000 to 200,000 clones, almost 80% occurring once; the ten biggest clones make up 11% to 15%. The sequencing sample was made of PBMCs. The TCR originated in a middle-aged man in good health and CMV-seropositive.

The CDR3 DNA is TGTGCCAGCAGCCACCCGGGGGGAGAGACCCAGTACTTC. Amino acid sequence: CASSHPGGETQYF. The chain links TRBV7-2 to TRBJ2-5; 7 nucleotides line up with TRBD2. The junction had 4 bases not matched to a gene; V was cut back by 5 bases and J by 4 bases. The CDR3 consists of 13 residues. Germline V gene data show CDR1 as SGHTA and CDR2 as FQGNSA.